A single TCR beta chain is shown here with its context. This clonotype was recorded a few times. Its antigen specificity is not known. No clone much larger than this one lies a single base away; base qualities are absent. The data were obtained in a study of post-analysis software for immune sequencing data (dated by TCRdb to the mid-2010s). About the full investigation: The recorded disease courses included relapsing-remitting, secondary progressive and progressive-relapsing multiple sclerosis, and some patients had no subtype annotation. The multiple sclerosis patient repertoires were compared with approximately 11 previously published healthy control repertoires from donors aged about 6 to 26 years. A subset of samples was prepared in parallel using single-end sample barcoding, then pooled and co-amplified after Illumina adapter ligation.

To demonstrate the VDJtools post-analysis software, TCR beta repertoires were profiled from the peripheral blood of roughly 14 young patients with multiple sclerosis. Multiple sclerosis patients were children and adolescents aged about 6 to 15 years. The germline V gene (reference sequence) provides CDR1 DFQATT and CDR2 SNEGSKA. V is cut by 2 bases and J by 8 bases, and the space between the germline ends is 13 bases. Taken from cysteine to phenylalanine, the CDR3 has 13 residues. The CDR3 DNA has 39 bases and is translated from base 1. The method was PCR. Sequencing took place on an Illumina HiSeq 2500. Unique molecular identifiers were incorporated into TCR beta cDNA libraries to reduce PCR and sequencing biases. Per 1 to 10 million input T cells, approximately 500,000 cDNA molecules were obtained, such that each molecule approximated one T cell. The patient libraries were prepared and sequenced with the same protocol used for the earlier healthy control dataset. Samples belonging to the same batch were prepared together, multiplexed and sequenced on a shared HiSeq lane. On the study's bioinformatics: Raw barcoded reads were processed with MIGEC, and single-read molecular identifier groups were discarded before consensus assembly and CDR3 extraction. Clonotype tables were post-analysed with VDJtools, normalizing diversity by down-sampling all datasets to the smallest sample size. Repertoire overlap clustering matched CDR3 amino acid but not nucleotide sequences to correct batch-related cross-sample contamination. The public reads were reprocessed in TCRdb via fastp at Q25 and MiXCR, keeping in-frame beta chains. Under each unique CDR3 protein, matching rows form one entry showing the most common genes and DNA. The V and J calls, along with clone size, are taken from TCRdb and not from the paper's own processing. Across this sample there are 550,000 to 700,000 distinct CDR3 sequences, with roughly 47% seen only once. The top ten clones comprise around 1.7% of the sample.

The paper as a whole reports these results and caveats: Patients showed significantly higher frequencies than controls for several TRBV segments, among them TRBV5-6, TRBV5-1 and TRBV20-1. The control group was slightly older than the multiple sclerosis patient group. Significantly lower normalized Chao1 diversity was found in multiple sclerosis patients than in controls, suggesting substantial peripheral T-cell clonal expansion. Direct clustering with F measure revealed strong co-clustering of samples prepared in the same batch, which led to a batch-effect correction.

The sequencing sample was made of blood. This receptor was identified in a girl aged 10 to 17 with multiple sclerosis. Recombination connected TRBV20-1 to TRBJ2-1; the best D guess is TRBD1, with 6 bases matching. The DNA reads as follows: TGCAGTGCTAGAACAGGGTTTAAGGATGAGCAGTTCTTC. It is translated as CSARTGFKDEQFF.